This is a list of T cell receptor beta chains from one sample in a study of blood T cell repertoires in COVID-19. Some clones are missing from TCRdb's copy, which holds only in-frame ones; the method was immunoSEQ multiplex PCR. The sample consists of some 390,000 clones, roughly 86% of them appearing once. Input material: PBMCs or T cells enriched from blood (not recorded which). These receptors came from a woman between 25 and 40 years old who had recovered from COVID-19. Each CDR3 is given with its conserved first and last residue.

V,J,CDR3
TRBV28,TRBJ1-1,CASSSGDRTGAFF
TRBV10-2,TRBJ2-1,CASRDWPRDNEQFF
TRBV27,TRBJ2-6,CASSTQGRGSGANVLTF
TRBV10-3,TRBJ2-7,CAISGGGYEQYF
TRBV3-1/TRBV3-2,TRBJ2-3,CASSQDQGAADTQYF
TRBV3-1/TRBV3-2,TRBJ2-7,CASSPDILGEQYF
TRBV3-1/TRBV3-2,TRBJ1-2,CASSPDYRYGYTF
TRBV4-2,TRBJ2-7,CASSQESTSGSSYEQYF
TRBV5-1,TRBJ1-2,CASSSEPPGQGNYGYTF
TRBV5-1,TRBJ2-2,CASSSQSSGVPGELFF
TRBV5-1,TRBJ1-4,CASSSYLIQGANEKLFF
TRBV9,TRBJ1-2,CASSPHLDRGIEGYTF
TRBV12-3/TRBV12-4,TRBJ1-5,CASSFSVLSPQHF
TRBV28,TRBJ2-5,CASSLPLAEETQYF
TRBV7-9,TRBJ1-6,CASAYRGPFNSPLHF
TRBV4-2,TRBJ2-1,CASRGGHVNEQFF
TRBV6-5,TRBJ1-1,CASRSTVGGDTEAFF
TRBV12-2,TRBJ2-7,CASRFVFRDYEQYF
TRBV6-5,TRBJ2-3,CASRSRGVDTQYF
TRBV28,TRBJ1-6,CASSLPQGAGSPLHF
TRBV4-3,TRBJ2-3,CASSHRTTSGPTDTQYF
TRBV28,TRBJ2-1,CASIKRGLDFYNEQFF
TRBV13,TRBJ1-1,CASSLGGQMNTEAFF
TRBV2,TRBJ2-7,CASSRDTSISYEQYF
TRBV4-3,TRBJ2-7,CASSQFSGGYEQYF
TRBV27,TRBJ2-7,CASSQRPGQGLDEQYF
TRBV19,TRBJ1-1,CASSKETGSAFF